The 10 T cell receptor beta chains in this list originate from one sample, sequenced in a study of technical replicates of blood from a handful of donors. TCRdb's copy holds only in-frame clones and misses some; the assay was immunoSEQ multiplex PCR. The data hold tens of thousands of clones, with under 96% observed a single time. The sample was T cells isolated from PBMCs. The receptor source for this set is a human donor in good health.

The chain links TRBV5-1 to TRBJ1-2; 7 nucleotides align to TRBD1. The CDR3 sequence is 12 residues long. Germline V gene sequence: CDR1 SGHRS, CDR2 YFSETQ. V gave up 3 bases and J gave up 8 bases; unmatched junction bases: 4. The CDR3 sequence: CASSWTGKGYTF. In DNA, the CDR3 is TGCGCCAGCAGCTGGACAGGAAAAGGCTACACCTTC.

V usage is TRBV6-1 and J usage is TRBJ1-1; TRBD1 is a possible D gene (5 bases). Deletions cut 2 bases from V and 1 base from J, with 14 bases between. CDR1 and CDR2 from the germline V gene are MNHNS and SASEGT. The CDR3 is made up of 16 amino acids. CDR3 loop: CASSERFRAGNTEAFF. The CDR3, as DNA: TGTGCCAGCAGTGAAAGGTTCAGGGCTGGGAACACTGAAGCTTTCTTT.

Note on this clone: Other DNA sequences from this sample encode an identical CDR3 as well. The chain couples TRBV5-4 to TRBJ2-3; no firm D call. V lost 0 bases to trimming and J lost 4 bases, with 6 bases between them. Germline V gene sequence: CDR1 SGHNT, CDR2 YYREEE (reference sequence). The CDR3 is made up of 13 amino acids. CDR3 nucleotides: TGTGCCAGCAGCTTGGTGGCTGCAGATACGCAGTATTTT. Translated, it gives CASSLVAADTQYF.

The chain joins TRBV7-9 to TRBJ1-2; 7 positions match TRBD1. This CDR3 is built from 14 residues. With 4 bases clipped from V and 0 bases from J, the junction kept 2 bases outside the gene matches. Germline V gene data show CDR1 as SEHNR and CDR2 as FQNEAQ (reference sequence). The CDR3 bases are TGTGCCAGCAGCTCCGACAGGGCTAACTATGGCTACACCTTC. It specifies CASSSDRANYGYTF.

The rearrangement uses TRBV29-1 and TRBJ2-7; 10 bases line up with TRBD1. The CDR3 has 14 residues. CDR1 SQVTM and CDR2 ANQGSEA come from the germline V gene. The J segment lost 7 bases and the V segment lost 4 bases, leaving 10 bases of the junction unmatched. The CDR3 loop reads CSVGSGTGVEEQYF. The DNA for the CDR3 is TGCAGCGTTGGTTCCGGGACAGGGGTAGAGGAGCAGTACTTC.

The table lists this clone with a count of one. The chain has TRBV5-1 and TRBJ1-5; D unclear. V lost 3 bases and J 2 bases, leaving 15 bases between the germline ends. The CDR3 has 16 amino acids. Germline V gene sequence: CDR1 SGHRS, CDR2 YFSETQ. CDR3 in DNA: TGCGCCAGCAGCTCGGAGTTTCTTGGGTGCAATCAGCCCCAGCATTTT. The encoded protein is CASSSEFLGCNQPQHF.

The chain couples TRBV7-8 to TRBJ1-2; 9 nucleotides line up with TRBD1. Germline loops: CDR1 SGHVS, CDR2 FQNEAQ. J gave up 0 bases and V 4 bases, and 6 bases lay outside the gene matches. This CDR3 is built from 16 residues. The CDR3: CASSSGDREANYGYTF. The DNA for the CDR3 is TGTGCCAGCAGCTCAGGGGACAGGGAGGCTAACTATGGCTACACCTTC.

This rearrangement joins TRBV7-6 to TRBJ2-5, with 9 bases aligning to TRBD2. CDR1 is SGHVS, CDR2 FNYEAQ, per germline. There are 16 residues in the CDR3. With V trimmed by 1 base and J by 3 bases, 6 bases remained unmatched. The chain's CDR3 is CASSLDPSGIEETQYF. The CDR3 bases are TGTGCCAGCAGCTTAGATCCTAGCGGGATAGAAGAGACCCAGTACTTC.

The rearrangement uses TRBV11-3 and TRBJ2-3; 7 bases fit TRBD2. The germline gives CDR1 SGHNT, CDR2 YENEEA. J lost 3 bases, V lost 1 base, and 7 bases had no gene match. The CDR3 runs 16 residues. CDR3 nucleotides: TGTGCCAGCAGCTTAGGGGCGCGGGAGAAGACAGATACGCAGTATTTT. Residues: CASSLGAREKTDTQYF.

The chain combines TRBV28 with TRBJ1-2; 7 nucleotides agree with TRBD1. The J segment lost 3 bases and the V segment lost 6 bases, leaving 4 bases of the junction unmatched. The CDR3 is made up of 13 amino acids. Per the germline V gene, CDR1 is MDHEN and CDR2 is SYDVKM. This chain's CDR3 is CASSLTGDYGYTF. CDR3 nucleotide sequence: TGTGCCAGCAGCTTAACAGGGGACTATGGCTACACCTTC.